A single sample gave rise to the 10 T cell receptor beta chains below, sequenced in a study of yellow fever vaccine responses in identical twins. TCRdb itself ran the RT-PCR reads through MiXCR, one entry per CDR3 protein. The sample has over 15,000 distinct CDR3 sequences; 82% are singletons. Sequences were derived from T cells from blood (PBMCs), unsorted or a sorted subset (not recorded which), sampled before or after yellow fever vaccination (not recorded which). All receptors derive from a woman under 30 who received the yellow fever vaccine.

The chain is built from TRBV2 and TRBJ2-2; weak D call: TRBD1 (6 bases). CDR1 is SNHLY and CDR2 is FYNNEI in the germline V gene. The V gene lost 2 bases and the J gene lost 1 base, with 8 bases spanning the gap. This CDR3 spans 15 amino acids. CDR3: CASSEQGQNTGELFF. DNA of the CDR3: TGTGCCAGCAGTGAACAGGGACAGAACACCGGGGAGCTGTTTTTT.

The genes are TRBV10-1 and TRBJ2-5, with TRBD2 matching over 11 bases. The CDR3 is 16 residues long. Trimming removed 4 bases from V and 5 bases from J; junction bases left unmatched: 9. The germline V gene has CDR1 WNHNN and CDR2 SYGVQD (reference sequence). The CDR3 is CASSGVAGGPSETQYF. CDR3 nucleotides: TGCGCCAGCAGTGGCGTAGCGGGAGGGCCCAGCGAGACCCAGTACTTC.

V usage is TRBV18 and J usage is TRBJ2-7, with D tentatively TRBD2 (6 bases). CDR3 length equals 17 residues. V dropped 3 bases and J dropped 1 base, with 19 bases sitting between them. Germline CDR1 reads KGHSH; CDR2 reads LQKENI. The CDR3 spells CASSPNRRGGPSYEQYF. CDR3 sequence (DNA): TGTGCCAGCTCACCGAACCGGAGGGGCGGACCTTCCTACGAGCAGTACTTC.

The chain carries TRBV10-3 and TRBJ2-3; D possibly corresponds to TRBD2 (6 bases). The CDR3 contains 14 residues. Germline loops: CDR1 ENHRY, CDR2 SYGVKD. V lost 5 bases and J 4 bases, leaving 13 bases between the germline ends. The CDR3 sequence: CAISLAVGADTQYF. The DNA of the CDR3 is TGTGCCATCAGTTTAGCGGTCGGGGCAGATACGCAGTATTTT.

The V gene is TRBV5-4, the J gene TRBJ2-1, with D perhaps TRBD1 (6 bases). The CDR3 is 14 residues long. With 2 bases removed from V and 5 bases from J, the gap between germline ends came to 11 bases. CDR1 is SGHNT, CDR2 YYREEE, per germline (reference sequence). Here the CDR3 reads CASSFLGANNEQFF. The CDR3 nucleotides read TGTGCCAGCAGCTTCCTGGGGGCAAACAATGAGCAGTTCTTC. The entire variable domain, with the rest obtained from reference TRBV5-4 and TRBJ2-1, is as follows: ETGVTQSPTHLIKTRGQQVTLRCSSQSGHNTVSWYQQALGQGPQFIFQYYREEENGRGNFPPRFSGLQFPNYSSELNVNALELDDSALYLCASSFLGANNEQFFGPGTRLTVL.

This clonotype was seen once. V and J are TRBV7-3 and TRBJ2-7; perhaps TRBD1 as D (6 bases). This CDR3 region has 13 residues. V lost 3 bases to trimming and J lost 5 bases, with 11 bases between them. CDR1 and CDR2 from the germline V gene are SGHTA and FQGTGA. Here the CDR3 reads CASSFQSGDEQYF. The DNA for the CDR3 is TGTGCCAGCAGCTTCCAGTCAGGGGACGAGCAGTACTTC.

J is TRBJ2-3 and V is TRBV12-3 or TRBV12-4, with 9 nucleotides matching TRBD2. The CDR3 runs to 15 residues. The V gene end was trimmed by 5 bases and the J gene end by 2 bases; junction bases not matched to a gene: 5. The CDR3 reads CASSPTSGYTDTQYF. The CDR3 region has the DNA TGTGCCAGCAGTCCGACTAGCGGCTACACAGATACGCAGTATTTT.

The V gene is TRBV5-1, the J gene TRBJ1-1; the D is unclear. The CDR3 has 13 residues. CDR1 is SGHRS, CDR2 YFSETQ, per germline. Trimming shortened V by 0 bases and J by 5 bases, and 8 bases separated the two germline ends. CDR3 nucleotides: TGCGCCAGCAGCTTGGGGCCGAAGACTGAAGCTTTCTTT. Translating it yields CASSLGPKTEAFF.

J is TRBJ2-2 and V is TRBV11-2; no clear D. Germline CDR1 is SGHAT and CDR2 is FQNNGV. CDR3 length: 13 residues. Trimming removed 2 bases at V and 7 bases at J, with 8 bases between. In DNA, the CDR3 is TGTGCCAGCAGCTTACAAATAATCGGGGAGCTGTTTTTT. Residues: CASSLQIIGELFF.

The chain recombines TRBV20-1 with TRBJ1-2; the D gene is possibly TRBD1 (6 bases). Per the germline V gene, CDR1 is DFQATT and CDR2 is SNEGSKA (reference sequence). The V gene lost 0 bases and the J gene lost 1 base, with 12 bases spanning the gap. CDR3 length: 15 amino acids. In nucleotides, the CDR3 is TGCAGTGCTAGAGATCGGACAGAAGTTAACTATGGCTACACCTTC. This translates into CSARDRTEVNYGYTF.